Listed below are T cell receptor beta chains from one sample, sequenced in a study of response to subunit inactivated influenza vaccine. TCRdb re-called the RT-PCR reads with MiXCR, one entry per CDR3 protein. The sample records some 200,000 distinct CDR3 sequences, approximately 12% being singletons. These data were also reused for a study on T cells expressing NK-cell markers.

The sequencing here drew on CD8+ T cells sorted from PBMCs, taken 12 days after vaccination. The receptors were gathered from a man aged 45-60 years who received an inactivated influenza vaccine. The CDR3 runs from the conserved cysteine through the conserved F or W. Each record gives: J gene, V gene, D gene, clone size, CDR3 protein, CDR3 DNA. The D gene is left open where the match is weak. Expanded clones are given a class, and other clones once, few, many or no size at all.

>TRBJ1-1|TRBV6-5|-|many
CASSYPGAENTEAFF
TGTGCCAGCAGTTACCCAGGGGCGGAGAACACTGAAGCTTTCTTT
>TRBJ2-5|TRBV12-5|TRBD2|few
CASASSGLAGTYQETQYF
TGTGCTAGTGCTTCCTCCGGACTAGCGGGAACCTACCAAGAGACCCAGTACTTC
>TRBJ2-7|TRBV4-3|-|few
CASSQEIQVRSYEQYF
TGCGCCAGCAGCCAAGAAATCCAGGTCCGTAGTTACGAGCAGTACTTC
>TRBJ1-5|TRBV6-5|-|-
CASSYEGMNQPQHF
TGTGCCAGCAGTTACGAGGGAATGAATCAGCCCCAGCATTTT
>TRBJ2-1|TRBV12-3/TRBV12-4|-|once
CASSRTAGYNEQFF
TGTGCCAGCAGTAGAACAGCAGGGTACAATGAGCAGTTCTTC
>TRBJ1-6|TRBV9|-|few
CASSVAGSNSPLHF
TGTGCCAGCAGCGTAGCAGGCAGCAATTCACCCCTCCACTTT
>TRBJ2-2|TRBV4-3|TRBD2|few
CASSQEAGPGTGELFF
TGCGCCAGCAGCCAAGAAGCGGGACCAGGAACCGGGGAGCTGTTTTTT
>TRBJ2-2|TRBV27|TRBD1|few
CASSLGTGANTGELFF
TGTGCCAGCAGTTTAGGGACAGGTGCGAACACCGGGGAGCTGTTTTTT
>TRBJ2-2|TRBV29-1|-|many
CSVEKGDTGELFF
TGCAGCGTTGAAAAGGGGGACACCGGGGAGCTGTTTTTT
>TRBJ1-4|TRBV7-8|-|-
CASSQGHRAATNEKLFF
TGTGCCAGCAGCCAGGGACACCGAGCAGCAACTAATGAAAAACTGTTTTTT
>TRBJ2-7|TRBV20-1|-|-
CSARGGKAQYEQYF
TGCAGTGCTAGAGGGGGGAAAGCCCAGTACGAGCAGTACTTC
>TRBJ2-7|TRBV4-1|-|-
CASSQKLGPYEQYF
TGCGCCAGCAGCCAAAAACTGGGTCCATACGAGCAGTACTTC
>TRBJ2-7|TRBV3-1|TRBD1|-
CASSSSRQGANEQYF
TGTGCCAGCAGCTCTTCGCGACAGGGGGCAAACGAGCAGTACTTC
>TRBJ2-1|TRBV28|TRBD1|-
CASSFGDSAVPNEQFF
TGTGCCAGCAGTTTCGGGGACAGTGCGGTTCCGAATGAGCAGTTCTTC
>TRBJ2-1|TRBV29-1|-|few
CSVDPPKRTGPHNEQFF
TGCAGCGTTGACCCCCCCAAGAGAACGGGGCCACACAATGAGCAGTTCTTC
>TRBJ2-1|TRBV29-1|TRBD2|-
CSALGLAANEQFF
TGCAGCGCCCTGGGACTAGCAGCAAATGAGCAGTTCTTC
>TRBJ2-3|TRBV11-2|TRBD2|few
CASSLDGTSGGGNTDTQYF
TGTGCCAGCAGCTTAGACGGGACTAGCGGGGGGGGGAACACAGATACGCAGTATTTT
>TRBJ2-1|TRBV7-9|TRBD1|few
CASIVTGGTTYNEQFF
TGTGCCAGCATAGTGACAGGGGGCACAACCTACAATGAGCAGTTCTTC
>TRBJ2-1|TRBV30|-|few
CAWRGSYNEQFF
TGTGCCTGGAGAGGCTCCTACAATGAGCAGTTCTTC
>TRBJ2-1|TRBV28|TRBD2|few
CASSLLAGGINEQFF
TGTGCCAGCAGTTTACTAGCGGGAGGGATCAATGAGCAGTTCTTC
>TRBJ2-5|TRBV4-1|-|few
CASSQSGGGETQYF
TGCGCCAGCAGCCAGTCGGGGGGCGGGGAGACCCAGTACTTC
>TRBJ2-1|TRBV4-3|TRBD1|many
CASSQWVGDRSYNEQFF
TGCGCCAGCAGCCAATGGGTGGGGGACAGATCCTACAATGAGCAGTTCTTC
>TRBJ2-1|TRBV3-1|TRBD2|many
CASSQDPPNSGASYNEQFF
TGTGCCAGCAGCCAAGACCCACCTAATAGCGGGGCGTCCTACAATGAGCAGTTCTTC
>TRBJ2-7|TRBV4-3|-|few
CASSQDLVGEIPYEQYF
TGCGCCAGCAGCCAAGATTTGGTTGGGGAAATCCCTTACGAGCAGTACTTC
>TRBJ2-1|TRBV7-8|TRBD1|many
CASSFGTAPFF
TGTGCCAGCAGCTTCGGGACAGCGCCCTTCTTC
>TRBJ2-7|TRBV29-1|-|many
CSVEAGNSYEQYF
TGCAGCGTTGAAGCAGGGAACAGCTACGAGCAGTACTTC
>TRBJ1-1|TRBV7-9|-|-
CASSLRFTEAFF
TGTGCCAGCAGCCTTCGATTCACTGAAGCTTTCTTT
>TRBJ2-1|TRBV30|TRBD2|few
CAWSVGTSNEQFF
TGTGCCTGGAGTGTAGGGACTAGCAATGAGCAGTTCTTC
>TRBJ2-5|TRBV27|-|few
CASSLSGWGIETQYF
TGTGCCAGCAGTTTAAGTGGCTGGGGGATAGAGACCCAGTACTTC
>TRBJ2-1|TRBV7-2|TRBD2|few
CASSLEAGALLEQFF
TGTGCCAGCAGCTTAGAAGCGGGGGCCCTCCTGGAGCAGTTCTTC
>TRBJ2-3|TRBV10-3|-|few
CAIKQGMGTDTQYF
TGTGCCATCAAGCAGGGGATGGGGACAGATACGCAGTATTTT
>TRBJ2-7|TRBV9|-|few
CASSPNRRDTFYEQYF
TGTGCCAGCAGCCCAAACCGGAGGGACACCTTCTACGAGCAGTACTTC
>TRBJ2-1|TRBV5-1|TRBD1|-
CASSFWDRGANEKFF
TGCGCCAGCAGCTTCTGGGACAGGGGAGCCAATGAGAAGTTCTTC
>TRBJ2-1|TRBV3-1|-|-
CASSPPTGSVGYNEQFF
TGTGCCAGCAGCCCCCCGACAGGATCGGTGGGCTACAATGAGCAGTTCTTC
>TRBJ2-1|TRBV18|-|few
CASSPTRIRSYNEQFF
TGTGCCAGCTCACCGACGAGGATCCGCTCCTACAATGAGCAGTTCTTC
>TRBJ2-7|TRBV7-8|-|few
CASSLGQGPGEQYF
TGTGCCAGCAGCTTAGGTCAGGGTCCTGGGGAGCAGTACTTC
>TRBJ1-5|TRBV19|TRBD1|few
CASSIVGTGLFNQPQHF
TGTGCCAGTAGTATCGTCGGGACAGGGCTCTTCAATCAGCCCCAGCATTTT
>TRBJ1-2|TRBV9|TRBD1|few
CASTDGDSGSHNYGYTF
TGTGCCAGCACCGACGGGGACAGTGGGTCACACAACTATGGCTACACCTTC
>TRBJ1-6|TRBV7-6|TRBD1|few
CASSFGTAYNSPLHF
TGTGCCAGCAGCTTCGGGACAGCCTATAATTCACCCCTCCACTTT
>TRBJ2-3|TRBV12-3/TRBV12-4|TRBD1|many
CASSFATGGTDTQYF
TGTGCCAGCAGTTTTGCGACAGGGGGCACAGATACGCAGTATTTT
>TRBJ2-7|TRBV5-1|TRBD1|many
CASSSGTGAYEQYF
TGTGCCAGCAGCTCCGGGACAGGGGCCTACGAGCAGTACTTC
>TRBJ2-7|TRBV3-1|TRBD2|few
CASSQGRAAYEQYF
TGTGCCAGCAGCCAGGGGAGGGCAGCCTACGAGCAGTACTTC
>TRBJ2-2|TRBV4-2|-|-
CAISPGLPGELFF
TGTGCCATCAGCCCGGGGCTCCCCGGGGAGCTGTTTTTT
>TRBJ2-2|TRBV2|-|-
CASSPGVDTGELFF
TGTGCCAGCAGTCCGGGAGTAGACACCGGGGAGCTGTTTTTT
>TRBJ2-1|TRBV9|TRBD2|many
CASSAAGTSHSEQFF
TGTGCCAGCAGCGCCGCCGGGACTAGCCACAGTGAGCAGTTCTTC
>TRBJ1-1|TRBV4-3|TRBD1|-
CASSQDWDRATEAFF
TGCGCCAGCAGCCAAGACTGGGACAGGGCCACTGAAGCTTTCTTT
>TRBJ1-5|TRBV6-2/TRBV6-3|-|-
CASTYYSNQPQHF
TGTGCCAGCACCTACTATAGCAATCAGCCCCAGCATTTT
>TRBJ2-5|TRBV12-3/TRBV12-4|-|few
CASSSTREGSGQETQYF
TGTGCCAGCAGTTCGACCCGAGAGGGGAGTGGGCAAGAGACCCAGTACTTC